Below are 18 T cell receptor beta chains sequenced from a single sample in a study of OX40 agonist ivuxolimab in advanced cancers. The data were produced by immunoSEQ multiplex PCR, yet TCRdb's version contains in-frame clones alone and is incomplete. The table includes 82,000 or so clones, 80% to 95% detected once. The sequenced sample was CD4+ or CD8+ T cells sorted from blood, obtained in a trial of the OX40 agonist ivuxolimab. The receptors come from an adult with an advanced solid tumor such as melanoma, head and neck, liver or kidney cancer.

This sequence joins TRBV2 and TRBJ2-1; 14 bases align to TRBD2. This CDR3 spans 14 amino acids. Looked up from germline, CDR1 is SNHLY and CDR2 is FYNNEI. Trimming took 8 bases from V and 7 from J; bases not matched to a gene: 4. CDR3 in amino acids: CASRLAGGGNEQFF. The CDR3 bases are TGTGCCAGCCGACTAGCGGGAGGGGGGAATGAGCAGTTCTTC.

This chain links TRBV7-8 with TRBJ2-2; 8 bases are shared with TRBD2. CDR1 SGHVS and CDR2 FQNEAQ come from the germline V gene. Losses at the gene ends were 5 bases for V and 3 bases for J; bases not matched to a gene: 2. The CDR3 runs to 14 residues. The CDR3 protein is CASSNSGDTGELFF. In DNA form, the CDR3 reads TGTGCCAGCAGCAATAGCGGGGACACCGGGGAGCTGTTTTTT.

This CDR3 is CASSLTPAATDTQYF. The CDR3 DNA follows: TGCGCCAGCAGCTTGACACCGGCGGCCACAGATACGCAGTATTTT. The J gene is TRBJ2-3, the V gene TRBV5-1, with D hard to call. The V gene's germline CDR1 is SGHRS and CDR2 YFSETQ. V shed 1 base and J shed 2 bases, with 11 bases lying between them. The CDR3 spans 15 residues.

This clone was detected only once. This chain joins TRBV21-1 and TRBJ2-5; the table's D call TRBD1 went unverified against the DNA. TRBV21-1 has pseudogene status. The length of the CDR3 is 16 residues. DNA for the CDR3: TGTGCCAGCAGCCCCCCAAGACAGCCCTCCCAAGAGACCCAGTACTTC. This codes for CASSPPRQPSQETQYF.

The CDR3 coding sequence is TGTGCCAGCAGCCCTGGGACAGCCACTGAAGCTTTCTTT. Translating it yields CASSPGTATEAFF. The chain carries TRBV5-4 and TRBJ1-1, with TRBD1 matching over 7 bases. This CDR3 region has 13 residues. Germline-derived CDR1 and CDR2 are SGHNT and YYREEE (reference sequence). The V gene end was trimmed by 4 bases and the J gene end by 4 bases; junction bases not matched to a gene: 4. Based on the CDR3 plus reference TRBV5-4 and TRBJ1-1, the full variable domain is ETGVTQSPTHLIKTRGQQVTLRCSSQSGHNTVSWYQQALGQGPQFIFQYYREEENGRGNFPPRFSGLQFPNYSSELNVNALELDDSALYLCASSPGTATEAFFGQGTRLTVV.

This chain's CDR3 is CASSSGTSGRFSTDTQYF. CDR3 coding DNA: TGTGCCAGCAGTTCAGGGACTAGCGGGAGGTTTAGCACAGATACGCAGTATTTT. V is TRBV28 and J is TRBJ2-3, with TRBD2 identical over 15 bases. CDR1 MDHEN and CDR2 SYDVKM come from the germline V gene. The CDR3 is 18 residues long. V trimming: 4 bases; J trimming: 0 bases; junction bases outside the gene matches: 5.

DNA of the CDR3: TGTGCCAGCAGCTTTAAAGGGATTAATGAAAAACTGTTTTTT. This encodes CASSFKGINEKLFF. The rearrangement links TRBV7-2 to TRBJ1-4, with D hard to call. CDR1 is SGHTA, CDR2 FQGNSA, per germline. Trimming cost V 3 bases and J 4 bases, with 9 bases left between them. The CDR3 length is 14 residues.

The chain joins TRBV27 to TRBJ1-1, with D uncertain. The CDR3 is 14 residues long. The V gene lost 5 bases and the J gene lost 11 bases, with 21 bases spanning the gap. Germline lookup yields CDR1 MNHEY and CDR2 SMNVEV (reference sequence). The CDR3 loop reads CASSLLTPSGIAFF. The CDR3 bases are TGTGCCAGCAGTCTTCTAACCCCTTCCGGGATTGCTTTCTTT.

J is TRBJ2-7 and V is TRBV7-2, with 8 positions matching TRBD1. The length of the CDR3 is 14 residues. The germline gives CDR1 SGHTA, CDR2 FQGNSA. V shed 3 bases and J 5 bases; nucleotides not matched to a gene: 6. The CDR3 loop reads CASSFTTGGDEQYF. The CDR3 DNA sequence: TGTGCCAGCAGCTTCACTACAGGGGGTGACGAGCAGTACTTC.

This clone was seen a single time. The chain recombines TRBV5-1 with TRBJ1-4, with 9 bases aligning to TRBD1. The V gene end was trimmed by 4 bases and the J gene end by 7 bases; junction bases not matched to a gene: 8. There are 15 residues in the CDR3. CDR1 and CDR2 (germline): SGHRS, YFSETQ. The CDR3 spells CASSRLTGGSEKLFF. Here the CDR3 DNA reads TGCGCCAGCAGCAGATTGACAGGGGGGAGTGAAAAACTGTTTTTT.

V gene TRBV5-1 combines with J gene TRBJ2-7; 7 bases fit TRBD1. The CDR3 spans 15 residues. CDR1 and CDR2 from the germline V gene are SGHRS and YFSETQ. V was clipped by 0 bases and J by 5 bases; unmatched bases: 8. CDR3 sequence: CASSLAGTEIHEQYF. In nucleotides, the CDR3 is TGCGCCAGCAGCTTGGCCGGGACAGAGATCCACGAGCAGTACTTC.

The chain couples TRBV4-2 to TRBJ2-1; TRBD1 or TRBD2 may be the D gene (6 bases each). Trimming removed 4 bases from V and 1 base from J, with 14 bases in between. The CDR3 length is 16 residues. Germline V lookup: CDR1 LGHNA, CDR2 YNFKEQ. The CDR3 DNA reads TGTGCCAGCAGCCCTACAGGGAGGACATCCTACAATGAGCAGTTCTTC. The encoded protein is CASSPTGRTSYNEQFF.

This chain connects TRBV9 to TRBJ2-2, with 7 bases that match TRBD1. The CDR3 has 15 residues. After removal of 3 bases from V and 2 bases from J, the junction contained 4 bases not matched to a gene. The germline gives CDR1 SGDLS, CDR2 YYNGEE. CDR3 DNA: TGTGCCAGCAGCGCCGGGACAGTTAACACCGGGGAGCTGTTTTTT. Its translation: CASSAGTVNTGELFF.

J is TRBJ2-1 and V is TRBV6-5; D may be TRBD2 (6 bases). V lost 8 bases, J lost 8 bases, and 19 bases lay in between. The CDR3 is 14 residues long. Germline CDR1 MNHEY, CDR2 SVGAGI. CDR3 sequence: CASPKTRGIDEQFF. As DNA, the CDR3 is TGTGCCAGCCCTAAGACCCGCGGGATCGATGAGCAGTTCTTC.

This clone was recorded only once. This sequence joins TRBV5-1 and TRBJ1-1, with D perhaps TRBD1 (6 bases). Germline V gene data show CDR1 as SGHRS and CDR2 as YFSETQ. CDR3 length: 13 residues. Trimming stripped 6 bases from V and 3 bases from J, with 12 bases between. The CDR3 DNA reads TGCGCCAGCACTGTCGCAGGGGACACTGAAGCTTTCTTT. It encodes CASTVAGDTEAFF.

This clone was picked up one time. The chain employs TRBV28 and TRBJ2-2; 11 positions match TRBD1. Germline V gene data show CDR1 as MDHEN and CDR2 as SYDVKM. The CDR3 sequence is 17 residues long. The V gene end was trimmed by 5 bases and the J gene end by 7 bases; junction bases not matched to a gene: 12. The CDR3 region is CASSPSDGTGGLGELFF. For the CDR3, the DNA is TGTGCCAGCAGTCCCTCCGACGGGACAGGGGGGCTCGGGGAGCTGTTTTTT. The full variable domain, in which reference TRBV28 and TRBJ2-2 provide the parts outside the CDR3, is DVKVTQSSRYLVKRTGEKVFLECVQDMDHENMFWYRQDPGLGLRLIYFSYDVKMKEKGDIPEGYSVSREKKERFSLILESASTNQTSMYLCASSPSDGTGGLGELFFGEGSRLTVL.

DNA of the CDR3: TGTGCCAGCTCACCAGGCGGGGGCCGGACTGAAGCTTTCTTT. Protein product: CASSPGGGRTEAFF. The chain joins TRBV18 to TRBJ1-1, with D possibly TRBD1 on 6 matching bases. The V gene's germline CDR1 is KGHSH and CDR2 LQKENI. The CDR3 sequence is 14 residues long. Trimming removed 2 bases at V and 5 bases at J, with 12 bases between. Supplemented by reference TRBV18 and TRBJ1-1, the full variable domain reads NAGVMQNPRHLVRRRGQEARLRCSPMKGHSHVYWYRQLPEEGLKFMVYLQKENIIDESGMPKERFSAEFPKEGPSILRIQQVVRGDSAAYFCASSPGGGRTEAFFGQGTRLTVV.

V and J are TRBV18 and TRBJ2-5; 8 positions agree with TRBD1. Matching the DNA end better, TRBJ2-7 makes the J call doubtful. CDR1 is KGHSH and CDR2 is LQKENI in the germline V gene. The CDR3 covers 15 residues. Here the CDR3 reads CASSPYGQGIYEQYF. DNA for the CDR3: TGTGCCAGCTCACCATACGGACAGGGAATCTACGAGCAGTACTTC.